A single sample is the source of the 17 T cell receptor beta chains below, sequenced in a study of long-term antiretroviral therapy in people with HIV. Researchers ran immunoSEQ v3.0 at survey level. Assay: immunoSEQ multiplex PCR; the TCRdb copy retains only in-frame clones and omits some. Of tens of thousands of clones in the sample, 75% to 90% were seen once. The specimen comprised unsorted PBMCs, sampled 0.8 years before starting antiretroviral therapy. The source is a man aged 18-30 years with HIV.

The chain couples TRBV4-3 to TRBJ2-2; D is possibly TRBD1 or TRBD2 (6 bases each). With 0 bases removed from V and 8 bases from J, the gap between germline ends came to 16 bases. The CDR3 loop spans 16 amino acids. The germline gives CDR1 LGHNA, CDR2 YSLEER. Here the CDR3 reads CASSQDRGTRTGELFF. CDR3 sequence (DNA): TGCGCCAGCAGCCAAGATCGGGGGACACGTACTGGGGAGCTGTTTTTT.

This chain joins TRBV7-2 and TRBJ1-3; D call uncertain. The CDR3 is 13 amino acids. Deletions cut 4 bases from V and 0 bases from J, with 4 bases between. CDR1 is SGHTA, CDR2 FQGNSA, per germline. In DNA form, the CDR3 reads TGTGCCAGCAGCTATGGCTCTGGAAACACCATATATTTT. As protein: CASSYGSGNTIYF.

CDR3 bases: TGTGCCAGCAGCCCCGGGACTACAGATACGCAGTATTTT. Protein product: CASSPGTTDTQYF. The chain links TRBV7-3 to TRBJ2-3; possibly TRBD2 for D (6 bases). The CDR3 spans 13 residues. CDR1 and CDR2 (germline): SGHTA, FQGTGA. The V and J ends lost 5 bases and 3 bases respectively, with 9 bases between them.

This chain joins TRBV5-6 and TRBJ2-1, with D uncertain. This CDR3 comprises 13 residues. With 2 bases removed from V and 7 bases from J, the gap between germline ends came to 10 bases. Germline V CDR1 and CDR2: SGHDT, YYEEEE. CDR3 coding DNA: TGTGCCAGCAGCTTCCTTGGACGTAATGAGCAGTTCTTC. Translating it yields CASSFLGRNEQFF. The complete variable domain, with remaining parts taken from reference TRBV5-6 and TRBJ2-1, reads DAGVTQSPTHLIKTRGQQVTLRCSPKSGHDTVSWYQQALGQGPQFIFQYYEEEERQRGNFPDRFSGHQFPNYSSELNVNALLLGDSALYLCASSFLGRNEQFFGPGTRLTVL.

The chain uses TRBV7-2 and TRBJ2-1, with TRBD2 identical over 9 bases. J was trimmed by 8 bases and V by 6 bases; bases with no gene match: 11. Germline V gene lookup returns CDR1 SGHTA and CDR2 FQGNSA. The CDR3 extends over 15 amino acids. The CDR3 nucleotides read TGTGCCAGCAGTACCGGGACTAGCCGAGGCTATGAGCAGTTCTTC. Its protein product is CASSTGTSRGYEQFF.

V is TRBV10-2 and J is TRBJ1-2; D unresolved. This CDR3 is 12 amino acids long. Germline CDR1 and CDR2: WSHSY and SAAADI. The V gene lost 4 bases and the J gene lost 8 bases, with 11 bases spanning the gap. Here the CDR3 DNA reads TGCGCCAGCAGTGGGATTGGGGTCGGCTACACCTTC. Protein product: CASSGIGVGYTF.

CDR3 bases: TGTGCCAGCAGCGTAGAAGGGCTGACTAGCGGGTTCATCGGGGAGCTGTTTTTT. Translated: CASSVEGLTSGFIGELFF. The chain joins TRBV9 to TRBJ2-2; 10 bases align to TRBD2. The length of the CDR3 is 18 residues. V dropped 0 bases and J dropped 7; count of bases not matched to a gene: 12. The V gene's germline CDR1 is SGDLS and CDR2 YYNGEE.

The CDR3 reads CASSYSGGTYEQYF. The CDR3 nucleotides read TGTGCCAGCAGTTATTCGGGCGGCACCTACGAGCAGTACTTC. V usage is TRBV28 and J usage is TRBJ2-7; D is uncertain. The CDR3 is 14 residues long. Looked up from germline, CDR1 is MDHEN and CDR2 is SYDVKM. V gave up 4 bases and J gave up 2 bases, with 12 bases separating them.

The gene calls are TRBV10-3 and TRBJ1-5; maybe TRBD1 (5 bases). The V end was cut by 6 bases, the J end by 7 bases, with 13 bases between. CDR1 and CDR2 (germline): ENHRY, SYGVKD. This CDR3 spans 13 amino acids. The CDR3: CAISAGEDQPQHF. The CDR3 bases are TGTGCCATCAGCGCGGGGGAGGACCAGCCCCAGCATTTT.

The J gene is TRBJ2-7, the V gene TRBV19; no definite D call. The CDR3 contains 15 residues. V lost 0 bases and J lost 3, with 12 bases in between. Germline V gives CDR1 LNHDA, CDR2 SQIVND (reference sequence). The CDR3: CASSIDLSILYEQYF. The CDR3 nucleotides read TGTGCCAGTAGTATAGATCTATCCATACTCTACGAGCAGTACTTC.

The chain is built from TRBV15 and TRBJ1-2; no clear D. The CDR3 has 15 residues. The V and J ends lost 5 bases and 4 bases respectively, with 17 bases between them. Germline CDR1 reads LNHNV; CDR2 reads YYDKDF (reference sequence). As DNA, the CDR3 is TGTGCCACCAGCCCCACAAAAGCGAATTTCTATGGCTACACCTTC. This encodes CATSPTKANFYGYTF.

The chain joins TRBV10-3 to TRBJ2-1; D tentatively fits TRBD1 or TRBD2 (5 bases each). Trimming cost V 4 bases and J 4 bases, with 23 bases left between them. The germline CDR1 and CDR2 sequences are ENHRY and SYGVKD. The CDR3 is made up of 18 amino acids. The CDR3 is CAISGGLYGSDHYNEQFF. The CDR3 nucleotides are TGTGCCATCAGTGGGGGCCTCTATGGTAGCGACCATTACAATGAGCAGTTCTTC.

In DNA form, the CDR3 reads TGCGCCAGCAGCCACGTCCCGGGGCAAGAGACCCAGTACTTC. It translates to CASSHVPGQETQYF. The V call is TRBV4-3, the J call TRBJ2-5, with a weak D call TRBD2 (5 bases). The CDR3 runs to 14 residues. Deletions cut 3 bases from V and 2 bases from J, with 10 bases between. CDR1 and CDR2 (germline): LGHNA, YSLEER.

V gene TRBV2 combines with J gene TRBJ2-1; tentative D call: TRBD2 (6 bases). CDR3 length: 15 residues. The germline gives CDR1 SNHLY, CDR2 FYNNEI. Trimming removed 7 bases at V and 0 bases at J, with 13 bases between. The CDR3 coding sequence is TGTGCCAGCATCTCGGGACTGAGCTCCTACAATGAGCAGTTCTTC. This codes for CASISGLSSYNEQFF.

The gene calls are TRBV10-3 and TRBJ2-1; the D is unclear. Per germline, CDR1 ENHRY and CDR2 SYGVKD. CDR3 size: 11 residues. Between the trimmed V and J ends, which lost 11 bases and 6 bases, there was a span of 11 bases. The CDR3 DNA follows: TGTGCCTCTGCGAGAGCCAATGAGCAGTTCTTC. Protein product: CASARANEQFF.

V gene TRBV7-2 combines with J gene TRBJ1-3; no clear D. The CDR3 is 13 amino acids. Per the germline V gene, CDR1 is SGHTA and CDR2 is FQGNSA. V shed 4 bases and J shed 0 bases, with 4 bases lying between them. CDR3 DNA sequence: TGTGCCAGCAGCTCCGCCTCTGGAAACACCATATATTTT. It translates to CASSSASGNTIYF.

This sequence joins TRBV6-5 and TRBJ1-1; 9 bases are a match to TRBD1. V dropped 5 bases and J dropped 5; count of bases not matched to a gene: 6. The CDR3 is 14 residues long. Germline V gene sequence: CDR1 MNHEY, CDR2 SVGAGI. CDR3 sequence: CASSLTGGYTEAFF. CDR3 DNA: TGTGCCAGCAGTCTAACAGGGGGCTATACTGAAGCTTTCTTT.